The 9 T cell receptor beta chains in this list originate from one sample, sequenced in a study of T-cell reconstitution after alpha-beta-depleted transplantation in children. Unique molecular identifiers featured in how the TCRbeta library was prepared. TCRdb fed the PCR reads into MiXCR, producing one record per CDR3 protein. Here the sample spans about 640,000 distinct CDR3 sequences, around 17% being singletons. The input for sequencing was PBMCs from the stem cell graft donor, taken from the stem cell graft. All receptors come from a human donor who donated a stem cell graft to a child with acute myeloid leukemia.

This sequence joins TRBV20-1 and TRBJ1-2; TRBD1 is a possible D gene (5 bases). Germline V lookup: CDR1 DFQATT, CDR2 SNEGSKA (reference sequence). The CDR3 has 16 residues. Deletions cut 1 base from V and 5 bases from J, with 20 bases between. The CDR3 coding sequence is TGCAGTGCTAGAGGGTTTGAGGGGAGTCTTCCTTATGGCTACACCTTC. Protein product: CSARGFEGSLPYGYTF.

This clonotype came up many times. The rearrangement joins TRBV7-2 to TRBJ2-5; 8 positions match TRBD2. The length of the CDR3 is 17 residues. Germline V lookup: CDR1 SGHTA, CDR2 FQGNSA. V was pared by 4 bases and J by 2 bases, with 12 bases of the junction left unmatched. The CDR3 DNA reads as TGTGCCAGCAGCTCCGGGGCCCCCGGCGGGGGGCAAGAGACCCAGTACTTC. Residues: CASSSGAPGGGQETQYF.

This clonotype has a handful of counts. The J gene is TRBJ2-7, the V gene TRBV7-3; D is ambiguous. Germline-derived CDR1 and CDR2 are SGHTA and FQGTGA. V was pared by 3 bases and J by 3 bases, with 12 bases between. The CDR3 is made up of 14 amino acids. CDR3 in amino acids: CASSLYDAVYEQYF. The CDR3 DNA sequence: TGTGCCAGCAGCTTGTACGATGCGGTCTACGAGCAGTACTTC.

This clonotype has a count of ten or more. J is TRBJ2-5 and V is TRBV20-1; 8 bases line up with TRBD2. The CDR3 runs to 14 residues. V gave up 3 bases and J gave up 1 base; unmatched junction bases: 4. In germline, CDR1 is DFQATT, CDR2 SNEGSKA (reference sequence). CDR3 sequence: CSASGTRSQETQYF. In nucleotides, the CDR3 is TGCAGTGCTAGTGGGACTAGATCCCAAGAGACCCAGTACTTC.

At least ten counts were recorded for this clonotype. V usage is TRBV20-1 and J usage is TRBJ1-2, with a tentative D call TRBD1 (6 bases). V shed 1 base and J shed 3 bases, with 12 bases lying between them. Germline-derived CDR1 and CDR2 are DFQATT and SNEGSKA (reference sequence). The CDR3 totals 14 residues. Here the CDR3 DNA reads TGCAGTGCTAGAGCCGATAGGGGGGACTATGGCTACACCTTC. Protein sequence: CSARADRGDYGYTF.

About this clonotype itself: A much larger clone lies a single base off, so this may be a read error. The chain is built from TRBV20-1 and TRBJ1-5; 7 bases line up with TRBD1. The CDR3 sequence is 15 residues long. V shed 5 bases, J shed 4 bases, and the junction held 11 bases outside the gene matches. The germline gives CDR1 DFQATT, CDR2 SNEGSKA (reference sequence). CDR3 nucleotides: TGCAGTGCTCCCTCTAGGGGGCAGCATAATCAGCCCCAGCATTTT. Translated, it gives CSAPSRGQHNQPQHF.

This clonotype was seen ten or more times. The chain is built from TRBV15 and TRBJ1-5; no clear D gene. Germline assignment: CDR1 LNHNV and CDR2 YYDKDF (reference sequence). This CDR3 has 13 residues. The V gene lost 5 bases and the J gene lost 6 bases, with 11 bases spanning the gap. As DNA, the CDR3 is TGTGCCACCAGCTTTCTAAGAGGTCAGCCCCAGCATTTT. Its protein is CATSFLRGQPQHF.

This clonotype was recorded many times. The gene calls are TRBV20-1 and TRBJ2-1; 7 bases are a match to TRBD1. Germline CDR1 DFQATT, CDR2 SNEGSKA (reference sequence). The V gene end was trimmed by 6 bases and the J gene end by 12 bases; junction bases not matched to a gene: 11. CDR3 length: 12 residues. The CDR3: CSAHLDRAPQFF. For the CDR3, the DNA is TGCAGTGCCCATTTAGACAGGGCGCCGCAGTTCTTC.

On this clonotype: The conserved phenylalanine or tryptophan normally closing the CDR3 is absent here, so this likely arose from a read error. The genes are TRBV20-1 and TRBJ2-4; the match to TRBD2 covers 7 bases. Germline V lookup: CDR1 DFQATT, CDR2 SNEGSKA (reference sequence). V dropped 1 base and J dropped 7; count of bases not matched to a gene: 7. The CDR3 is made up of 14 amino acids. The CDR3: CSARGTDGGNIQYS. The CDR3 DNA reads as TGCAGTGCTAGAGGGACCGACGGGGGGAACATTCAGTACTCC.